A single sample is the source of the 15 T cell receptor beta chains below, sequenced in a study of T cell responses to AZD1222 COVID-19 vaccine. Measured with immunoSEQ multiplex PCR; TCRdb has only the in-frame clones, and not every one. Among some 140,000 clones listed, 88% were seen once. The sample was peripheral blood, taken 28 days after the second AZD1222 dose. The receptors come from an adult who received the AZD1222 COVID-19 vaccine.

The chain combines TRBV12-3 or TRBV12-4 with TRBJ1-2, with no clear D. CDR3 length: 12 amino acids. The V gene lost 5 bases and the J gene lost 12 bases, with 16 bases spanning the gap. CDR3 in amino acids: CASSPEGIVDTF. The CDR3 DNA reads as TGTGCCAGCAGTCCGGAAGGGATTGTTGACACCTTC.

This chain connects TRBV5-4 to TRBJ1-5, with 9 bases fitting TRBD1. Per the germline V gene, CDR1 is SGHNT and CDR2 is YYREEE (reference sequence). The V segment lost 0 bases and the J segment 2 bases; nucleotides outside the gene matches: 6. CDR3 size: 17 residues. CDR3 region: CASSLDRGRPGNQPQHF. The DNA of the CDR3 is TGTGCCAGCAGCTTGGACAGGGGGCGACCTGGCAATCAGCCCCAGCATTTT.

The chain has TRBV11-1 and TRBJ2-3, with 10 bases matching TRBD2. The CDR3 covers 15 residues. V trimming: 3 bases; J trimming: 2 bases; junction bases outside the gene matches: 2. Germline V gene sequence: CDR1 SGHAT, CDR2 FQDESV (reference sequence). The CDR3 coding sequence is TGTGCCAGCAGCTTCAGCGGGGGGGCCACAGATACGCAGTATTTT. Its translation is CASSFSGGATDTQYF.

The rearrangement links TRBV28 to TRBJ1-2, with TRBD1 as a possible D gene (5 bases). Germline V CDR1 and CDR2: MDHEN, SYDVKM. This CDR3 is 12 amino acids long. The V end was cut by 11 bases, the J end by 3 bases, with 13 bases between. The CDR3 DNA sequence: TGTGCCGCGGGGGGGGAGTACTATGGCTACACCTTC. Amino acids: CAAGGEYYGYTF.

V usage is TRBV7-9 and J usage is TRBJ1-2; TRBD1 agrees at 9 bases. This CDR3 is built from 15 residues. Germline V gene lookup returns CDR1 SEHNR and CDR2 FQNEAQ (reference sequence). V was clipped by 1 base and J by 6 bases; unmatched bases: 6. The CDR3 DNA follows: TGTGCCAGCAGCTTAGAATGGGACAGGGAACATGGCTACACCTTC. This sequence encodes CASSLEWDREHGYTF.

The CDR3 loop is CASSPRQGAGETQYF. The DNA for the CDR3 is TGTGCCAGTAGCCCCCGGCAGGGGGCAGGAGAGACCCAGTACTTC. The chain carries TRBV19 and TRBJ2-5, with 8 bases matching TRBD1. Germline-derived CDR1 and CDR2 are LNHDA and SQIVND (reference sequence). The junction had 10 bases not matched to a gene; V was cut back by 6 bases and J by 4 bases. The CDR3 loop spans 15 amino acids.

The J gene is TRBJ1-3, the V gene TRBV2; 7 nucleotides agree with TRBD1. CDR3 length: 16 residues. V shed 4 bases, J shed 3 bases, and the junction held 9 bases outside the gene matches. CDR1 is SNHLY and CDR2 is FYNNEI in the germline V gene. CDR3 region: CASSAQGPTNGNTIYF. In nucleotides, the CDR3 is TGTGCCAGCAGTGCACAGGGGCCTACTAATGGAAACACCATATATTTT.

This clone was seen just once. The genes are TRBV20-1 and TRBJ1-2; no reliable D call. This CDR3 is built from 11 residues. Germline CDR1 is DFQATT and CDR2 is SNEGSKA (reference sequence). V was trimmed by 3 bases and J by 7 bases, leaving 9 bases between them. The CDR3 nucleotides are TGCAGTGCTAGTTGGGCTTCTGGCTACACCTTC. The encoded protein is CSASWASGYTF.

This clone has only a few counts. This chain uses TRBV7-2 with TRBJ2-6; the match to TRBD2 covers 8 bases. The CDR3 consists of 18 residues. The germline V gene has CDR1 SGHTA and CDR2 FQGNSA. The V and J ends lost 5 bases and 0 bases, in that order; junction bases with no gene match: 9. The CDR3 region has the DNA TGTGCCAGCAGCGCCTCGGGGGGGACAAACTCTGGGGCCAACGTCCTGACTTTC. It specifies CASSASGGTNSGANVLTF.

The chain employs TRBV11-3 and TRBJ2-2; no clear D. Germline CDR1 is SGHNT and CDR2 is YENEEA. This CDR3 comprises 16 residues. The V gene lost 0 bases and the J gene lost 1 base, with 9 bases spanning the gap. DNA of the CDR3: TGTGCCAGCAGCTTAGATAGCACCTTGAACACCGGGGAGCTGTTTTTT. Translated: CASSLDSTLNTGELFF.

The chain couples TRBV5-4 to TRBJ2-3; D not resolved. V lost 0 bases to trimming and J lost 2 bases, with 10 bases between them. The CDR3 has 15 residues. Germline CDR1 SGHNT, CDR2 YYREEE (reference sequence). The DNA for the CDR3 is TGTGCCAGCAGCTTGGGAGGTGAAGACACAGATACGCAGTATTTT. Amino acids: CASSLGGEDTDTQYF.

This clone appeared once. This chain joins TRBV24-1 and TRBJ2-1; D is ambiguous. In germline, CDR1 is KGHDR, CDR2 SFDVKD. V lost 3 bases to trimming and J lost 7 bases, with 6 bases between them. The CDR3 has 12 residues. This CDR3 reads CATSDPGNEQFF. The CDR3 bases are TGTGCCACCAGTGATCCCGGTAATGAGCAGTTCTTC.

The genes are TRBV14 and TRBJ2-1; D call uncertain. Germline V lookup: CDR1 SGHDN, CDR2 FVKESK. The V and J ends lost 4 bases and 11 bases respectively, with 15 bases between them. The CDR3 is 13 residues long. CDR3 loop: CASSLPTVRKQFF. CDR3 DNA: TGTGCCAGCAGCCTACCTACCGTCCGCAAGCAGTTCTTC.

The chain recombines TRBV7-9 with TRBJ1-4; 7 bases map to TRBD1. J was trimmed by 5 bases and V by 5 bases; bases with no gene match: 8. Germline loops: CDR1 SEHNR, CDR2 FQNEAQ (reference sequence). The CDR3 runs to 15 residues. This CDR3 is CASSQGTAFNEKLFF. For the CDR3, the DNA is TGTGCCAGCAGCCAGGGGACAGCTTTCAATGAAAAACTGTTTTTT. Complete variable domain (other parts from reference TRBV7-9 and TRBJ1-4): DTGVSQNPRHKITKRGQNVTFRCDPISEHNRLYWYRQTLGQGPEFLTYFQNEAQLEKSRLLSDRFSAERPKGSFSTLEIQRTEQGDSAMYLCASSQGTAFNEKLFFGSGTQLSVL.

The V call is TRBV11-2, the J call TRBJ1-6; no clear D gene. V lost 4 bases to trimming and J lost 9 bases, with 16 bases between them. Looked up from germline, CDR1 is SGHAT and CDR2 is FQNNGV. The CDR3 runs 15 residues. DNA of the CDR3: TGTGCCAGCAGCTATACGACCGGAACGGGTTCACCCCTCCACTTT. Residues: CASSYTTGTGSPLHF.